Below are 20 T cell receptor beta chains sequenced from a single sample in a study of cytomegalovirus exposure and HLA in healthy donors. Primers: 60 Vbeta forward and 13 Jbeta reverse. Some clones are missing from TCRdb's copy, which holds only in-frame ones; the method was immunoSEQ multiplex PCR. The table for this sample gives around 40,000 clones. The sequencing sample was made of PBMCs. These receptors were collected from a man aged 40-50 years in good health and CMV-seropositive.

V and J are TRBV5-1 and TRBJ2-7, with 11 bases identical to TRBD2. The CDR3 totals 15 residues. V lost 3 bases and J lost 7; bases outside the gene matches: 9. The germline CDR1 and CDR2 sequences are SGHRS and YFSETQ. This CDR3 reads CASSSTSGTSGEQYF. CDR3 nucleotides: TGCGCCAGCAGCTCTACCTCCGGGACTAGCGGAGAGCAGTACTTC.

V is TRBV6-6 and J is TRBJ1-5; possibly TRBD1 for D (6 bases). The V gene lost 1 base and the J gene lost 6 bases, with 10 bases spanning the gap. The CDR3 has 14 residues. Germline V lookup: CDR1 MNHNY, CDR2 SVGAGI (reference sequence). CDR3 residues: CASSYWQGFQPQHF. As DNA, the CDR3 is TGTGCCAGCAGTTACTGGCAGGGGTTTCAGCCCCAGCATTTT.

This chain uses TRBV27 with TRBJ2-5, with a possible D match to TRBD1 (6 bases). V dropped 2 bases and J dropped 7 bases, with 14 bases sitting between them. Germline CDR1 MNHEY, CDR2 SMNVEV (reference sequence). This CDR3 has 14 amino acids. The CDR3 here is CASSLSRGRGTQYF. Here the CDR3 DNA reads TGTGCCAGCAGTTTAAGCAGGGGAAGAGGGACCCAGTACTTC.

The chain couples TRBV6-1 to TRBJ2-1; tentatively, D is TRBD2 (5 bases). CDR1 and CDR2 from the germline V gene are MNHNS and SASEGT. The CDR3 is 13 amino acids. V was shortened by 5 bases and J by 6 bases, with 11 bases between the two germline ends. Here the CDR3 reads CASSPGVVNEQFF. CDR3 nucleotide sequence: TGTGCCAGCAGTCCCGGGGTCGTCAATGAGCAGTTCTTC.

This chain links TRBV25-1 with TRBJ2-7; D remains unclear. V was cut by 4 bases and J by 2 bases, with 6 bases left in between. This CDR3 is 12 amino acids long. The germline V gene encodes CDR1 MGHDK and CDR2 SYGVNS. CDR3 DNA sequence: TGTGCCAGCAGTGGAAGAGCCTACGAGCAGTACTTC. Translation: CASSGRAYEQYF.

The rearrangement joins TRBV12-5 to TRBJ2-7; 7 positions agree with TRBD2. J gave up 4 bases and V 6 bases, and 12 bases lay outside the gene matches. CDR3 length equals 15 residues. The germline V gene has CDR1 LGHNT and CDR2 FRNRAP. DNA for the CDR3: TGTGCTAGTGGACCGCCTCGTCAGGGAGGGTACGAGCAGTACTTC. It codes for CASGPPRQGGYEQYF.

The chain uses TRBV6-4 and TRBJ2-3; D perhaps matches TRBD2 (5 bases). This CDR3 contains 15 residues. The germline V gene has CDR1 MRHNA and CDR2 SNTAGT. V lost 2 bases, J lost 1 base, and 10 bases lay in between. Written as DNA, the CDR3 is TGTGCCAGCAGTGACGTGGGAGTGGGCACAGATACGCAGTATTTT. This translates into CASSDVGVGTDTQYF.

The chain uses TRBV28 and TRBJ1-5; D not certain. From germline, CDR1 is MDHEN and CDR2 SYDVKM. V was pared by 5 bases and J by 5 bases, with 7 bases between. This CDR3 contains 12 residues. Written as DNA, the CDR3 is TGTGCCAGCAGTACTACTGATCAGCCCCAGCATTTT. Protein product: CASSTTDQPQHF.

The chain uses TRBV6-5 and TRBJ2-2; no reliable D call. There are 14 residues in the CDR3. The germline gives CDR1 MNHEY, CDR2 SVGAGI. V lost 2 bases, J lost 7 bases, and 11 bases lay in between. The CDR3 DNA is TGTGCCAGCAGTTACCTAGTTTCTAACGGGGAGCTGTTTTTT. Amino acid sequence: CASSYLVSNGELFF.

V usage is TRBV18 and J usage is TRBJ2-7; possible D gene TRBD1, 6 bases. Deletions cut 4 bases from V and 0 bases from J, with 10 bases between. The V gene's germline CDR1 is KGHSH and CDR2 LQKENI. This CDR3 contains 14 residues. CDR3 in amino acids: CASSLGTLSYEQYF. CDR3 sequence (DNA): TGTGCCAGCTCACTAGGGACACTCTCCTACGAGCAGTACTTC.

The chain recombines TRBV27 with TRBJ2-7; 10 bases are shared with TRBD2. J gave up 2 bases and V 5 bases, and 3 bases lay outside the gene matches. CDR3 length equals 14 residues. The germline CDR1 and CDR2 sequences are MNHEY and SMNVEV (reference sequence). In nucleotides, the CDR3 is TGTGCCAGCAGTCCGGGACTAGCGACCTACGAGCAGTACTTC. It yields the protein CASSPGLATYEQYF.

The gene calls are TRBV7-6 and TRBJ1-4; D is ambiguous. The CDR3 sequence is 16 residues long. Trimming stripped 5 bases from V and 8 bases from J, with 21 bases between. Germline lookup yields CDR1 SGHVS and CDR2 FNYEAQ. This chain's CDR3 is CASSLTPGGQDEKLFF. The CDR3 DNA reads as TGTGCCAGCAGCCTCACTCCGGGCGGGCAGGACGAAAAACTGTTTTTT.

The chain recombines TRBV5-1 with TRBJ2-2; 8 bases map to TRBD2. Germline CDR1 SGHRS, CDR2 YFSETQ. This CDR3 is 19 amino acids long. J was trimmed by 7 bases and V by 1 base; bases with no gene match: 18. The DNA for the CDR3 is TGCGCCAGCAGCTTGACGGGACTAGTCTCACCGGGTTGGAGCGGGGAGCTGTTTTTT. Its protein product is CASSLTGLVSPGWSGELFF.

This chain links TRBV6-5 with TRBJ2-5; D possibly corresponds to TRBD2 (5 bases). V shed 0 bases and J shed 11 bases, with 13 bases lying between them. The germline CDR1 and CDR2 sequences are MNHEY and SVGAGI. The CDR3 covers 13 residues. Written as DNA, the CDR3 is TGTGCCAGCAGTTACTCCCGGGGTTTCCAGCAGTACTTC. Its protein is CASSYSRGFQQYF.

The chain couples TRBV19 to TRBJ2-3, with TRBD1 as a possible D gene (5 bases). In germline, CDR1 is LNHDA, CDR2 SQIVND (reference sequence). There are 15 residues in the CDR3. V was clipped by 0 bases and J by 0 bases, with 7 bases between them. The CDR3 reads CASSIDQGSTDTQYF. The CDR3 nucleotides are TGTGCCAGTAGTATAGATCAGGGTAGCACAGATACGCAGTATTTT.

V usage is TRBV4-1 and J usage is TRBJ1-1, with D unresolved. Per germline, CDR1 MGHRA and CDR2 YSYEKL. CDR3 size: 15 residues. The germline V and J ends were trimmed by 0 bases and 0 bases, with 8 bases remaining between them. CDR3 in DNA: TGCGCCAGCAGCCAAGATCAGGCGCTGAACACTGAAGCTTTCTTT. Its protein is CASSQDQALNTEAFF.

The J gene is TRBJ2-7, the V gene TRBV10-3; the D gene is possibly TRBD2 (6 bases). Trimming took 4 bases from V and 4 from J, leaving 14 bases between them. The CDR3 is 14 residues long. The germline CDR1 and CDR2 sequences are ENHRY and SYGVKD. The DNA of the CDR3 is TGTGCCATCAGTGGTGGGACTGTGGGTTACGAGCAGTACTTC. Translating it yields CAISGGTVGYEQYF.

V and J are TRBV18 and TRBJ1-1; the match to TRBD1 covers 9 bases. The V gene end was trimmed by 5 bases and the J gene end by 5 bases; junction bases not matched to a gene: 9. The CDR3 length is 15 residues. Per the germline V gene, CDR1 is KGHSH and CDR2 is LQKENI. CDR3 sequence: CASSSGTGTRTEAFF. CDR3 in DNA: TGTGCCAGCTCATCCGGGACAGGGACGCGTACTGAAGCTTTCTTT.

The chain employs TRBV27 and TRBJ1-1; TRBD1 matches 7 bases. The germline V gene has CDR1 MNHEY and CDR2 SMNVEV (reference sequence). CDR3 size: 15 residues. The trim removed 8 bases at V and 2 bases at J, leaving 11 bases unmatched. The CDR3, as DNA: TGTGCCAGCCGTCGGGACGGGACAGCCAACACTGAAGCTTTCTTT. The encoded protein is CASRRDGTANTEAFF.

This sequence joins TRBV6-5 and TRBJ1-1; possibly TRBD1 for D (6 bases). Germline V lookup: CDR1 MNHEY, CDR2 SVGAGI. The CDR3 is 15 residues long. V shed 6 bases and J shed 5 bases, with 19 bases lying between them. This chain's CDR3 is CASRRDGQTVTEAFF. CDR3 DNA sequence: TGTGCCAGCAGACGCGACGGACAGACCGTGACTGAAGCTTTCTTT.